The 20 T cell receptor beta chains below were found in one sample sequenced in a study of shared clonotypes between healthy human individuals. Method: immunoSEQ multiplex PCR; TCRdb's copy keeps in-frame clones and lacks some. The sample records nearly 750,000 clones, about two thirds being singletons. The sequenced material came from memory CD4+ T cells sorted from blood. Subset noted: CD45RA-negative fraction. The receptors were gathered from a woman in her thirties in good health.

The V call is TRBV5-6, the J call TRBJ2-7, with a weak D call TRBD2 (6 bases). Germline V gene lookup returns CDR1 SGHDT and CDR2 YYEEEE. V dropped 7 bases and J dropped 6 bases, with 14 bases sitting between them. The length of the CDR3 is 12 residues. The CDR3 bases are TGTGCCAGCTCGGGGGAAGCGGGCGAGCAGTACTTC. Translated, it gives CASSGEAGEQYF.

J is TRBJ2-5 and V is TRBV4-1; D unclear. This CDR3 is 14 amino acids long. Trimming shortened V by 2 bases and J by 11 bases, and 18 bases separated the two germline ends. In germline, CDR1 is MGHRA, CDR2 YSYEKL. The CDR3: CASSQPTDGPGQYF. Here the CDR3 DNA reads TGCGCCAGCAGCCAACCGACGGACGGCCCAGGTCAGTACTTC.

This clone was recorded once. The rearrangement uses TRBV28 and TRBJ2-3; TRBD2 matches 10 bases. Germline CDR1 and CDR2: MDHEN and SYDVKM. After removal of 6 bases from V and 6 bases from J, the junction contained 6 bases not matched to a gene. This CDR3 spans 14 amino acids. The CDR3 protein is CASRASGRGDTQYF. The DNA for the CDR3 is TGTGCCAGCAGGGCGAGCGGGAGGGGCGATACGCAGTATTTT. Together with reference TRBV28 and TRBJ2-3, the CDR3 gives the full variable domain: DVKVTQSSRYLVKRTGEKVFLECVQDMDHENMFWYRQDPGLGLRLIYFSYDVKMKEKGDIPEGYSVSREKKERFSLILESASTNQTSMYLCASRASGRGDTQYFGPGTRLTVL.

The CDR3 loop is CASSRTASYEQYF. CDR3 nucleotide sequence: TGTGCCAGCAGCCGGACGGCCTCCTACGAGCAGTACTTC. This chain links TRBV7-2 with TRBJ2-7; D remains ambiguous. Germline assignment: CDR1 SGHTA and CDR2 FQGNSA. The CDR3 sequence is 13 residues long. The V gene lost 5 bases and the J gene lost 0 bases, with 8 bases spanning the gap.

The rearrangement uses TRBV6-6 and TRBJ2-3; D uncertain. Germline V gene sequence: CDR1 MNHNY, CDR2 SVGAGI (reference sequence). V lost 0 bases and J lost 6, with 13 bases in between. The CDR3 contains 15 residues. In DNA form, the CDR3 reads TGTGCCAGCAGTTACTCGATGCACTTCCTTGATACGCAGTATTTT. This encodes CASSYSMHFLDTQYF.

The chain has TRBV19 and TRBJ1-5; 8 positions agree with TRBD1. Trimming cost V 0 bases and J 6 bases; bases outside gene matches: 10. From germline, CDR1 is LNHDA and CDR2 SQIVND (reference sequence). The CDR3 runs to 17 residues. Written as DNA, the CDR3 is TGTGCCAGTAGTATAGATCCGGGGCAGGGGGCGGGTCAGCCCCAGCATTTT. The encoded protein is CASSIDPGQGAGQPQHF.

The rearrangement joins TRBV28 to TRBJ2-1; D unclear. CDR1 MDHEN and CDR2 SYDVKM come from the germline V gene. This CDR3 has 16 residues. The ends were cut back, 2 bases at V and 4 bases at J, with 15 bases in the middle. CDR3 DNA: TGTGCCAGCAGTTTAGGGTTTGGCGGAAGGTACAATGAGCAGTTCTTC. Translation: CASSLGFGGRYNEQFF.

This clone was seen a single time. This same CDR3 is encoded by further DNA sequences in the sample. This sequence joins TRBV28 and TRBJ2-7, with D unclear. The germline CDR1 and CDR2 sequences are MDHEN and SYDVKM. V was trimmed by 5 bases and J by 0 bases, leaving 8 bases between them. The CDR3 has 13 residues. The CDR3 region is CASSPHSSYEQYF. DNA of the CDR3: TGTGCCAGCAGTCCGCACTCCTCCTACGAGCAGTACTTC. The full variable domain, in which reference TRBV28 and TRBJ2-7 provide the parts outside the CDR3, is DVKVTQSSRYLVKRTGEKVFLECVQDMDHENMFWYRQDPGLGLRLIYFSYDVKMKEKGDIPEGYSVSREKKERFSLILESASTNQTSMYLCASSPHSSYEQYFGPGTRLTVT.

This sequence joins TRBV15 and TRBJ2-5; 8 nucleotides align to TRBD2. Unmatched junction bases numbered 5, after V lost 1 base and J lost 4 bases. CDR1 LNHNV and CDR2 YYDKDF come from the germline V gene (reference sequence). The CDR3 runs 15 residues. The CDR3 DNA is TGTGCCACCAGCAGAGCGGCGGGAGGACCAGAGACCCAGTACTTC. It yields the protein CATSRAAGGPETQYF.

The chain recombines TRBV28 with TRBJ1-5, with 8 nucleotides matching TRBD1. Germline V gene lookup returns CDR1 MDHEN and CDR2 SYDVKM. This CDR3 region has 14 residues. The V and J ends lost 11 bases and 1 base, in that order; junction bases with no gene match: 7. The CDR3 nucleotides are TGTGCCGCAAGACAGGGGCTGAGCAATCAGCCCCAGCATTTT. Amino acids: CAARQGLSNQPQHF. Full variable domain (rest looked up from reference TRBV28 and TRBJ1-5): DVKVTQSSRYLVKRTGEKVFLECVQDMDHENMFWYRQDPGLGLRLIYFSYDVKMKEKGDIPEGYSVSREKKERFSLILESASTNQTSMYLCAARQGLSNQPQHFGDGTRLSIL.

This clone was seen a handful of times. The rearrangement uses TRBV27 and TRBJ2-1, with TRBD2 as a possible D gene (5 bases). Looked up from germline, CDR1 is MNHEY and CDR2 is SMNVEV (reference sequence). The CDR3 contains 18 residues. V lost 4 bases and J 2 bases, leaving 21 bases between the germline ends. The DNA for the CDR3 is TGTGCCAGCAGTTCGCGCGGCCGCGGGCCACCCCCCTACAATGAGCAGTTCTTC. This sequence encodes CASSSRGRGPPPYNEQFF.

The rearrangement uses TRBV28 and TRBJ2-5, with 11 bases fitting TRBD1. Per the germline V gene, CDR1 is MDHEN and CDR2 is SYDVKM. CDR3 size: 17 residues. V lost 5 bases, J lost 0 bases, and 8 bases stayed unmatched. Here the CDR3 reads CASSILGQGAYQETQYF. CDR3 DNA sequence: TGTGCCAGCAGTATCCTAGGACAGGGGGCGTACCAAGAGACCCAGTACTTC.

This chain connects TRBV5-3 to TRBJ2-5; D ambiguous. TRBV5-3 is known as an ORF, though its function is uncertain. This CDR3 is 14 amino acids long. V dropped 0 bases and J dropped 2 bases, with 8 bases sitting between them. The CDR3 loop reads CARSLEGRQETQYF. CDR3 DNA: TGTGCCAGAAGCTTGGAAGGGCGACAAGAGACCCAGTACTTC.

V is TRBV30 and J is TRBJ1-2, with D maybe TRBD1 (6 bases). Trimming took 0 bases from V and 7 from J, leaving 18 bases between them. The CDR3 is made up of 15 amino acids. Germline CDR1 GTSNPN, CDR2 SVGIG (reference sequence). DNA of the CDR3: TGTGCCTGGAGTGTTATTGATGGGGGGCAGGCTGGCTACACCTTC. Amino acid sequence: CAWSVIDGGQAGYTF. Using reference TRBV30 and TRBJ1-2 for the parts outside the CDR3, the full variable domain is SQTIHQWPATLVQPVGSPLSLECTVEGTSNPNLYWYRQAAGRGLQLLFYSVGIGQISSEVPQNLSASRPQDRQFILSSKKLLLSDSGFYLCAWSVIDGGQAGYTFGSGTRLTVV.

The chain couples TRBV6-1 to TRBJ1-3; D ambiguous. In germline, CDR1 is MNHNS, CDR2 SASEGT. Trimming took off 0 bases at V and 1 base at J, with 10 bases between the two ends. This CDR3 has 16 amino acids. The chain's CDR3 is CASSEAPAKSGNTIYF. CDR3 coding DNA: TGTGCCAGCAGTGAAGCACCCGCCAAGTCTGGAAACACCATATATTTT.

The chain employs TRBV7-3 and TRBJ1-5, with TRBD1 as a possible D gene (6 bases). The germline V gene encodes CDR1 SGHTA and CDR2 FQGTGA. V was pared by 5 bases and J by 6 bases, with 23 bases between. CDR3 length: 17 amino acids. The CDR3 loop reads CASSIGLRGGRGQPQHF. CDR3 in DNA: TGTGCCAGCAGCATAGGCCTTAGAGGGGGGAGAGGTCAGCCCCAGCATTTT.

The V and J genes are TRBV4-1 and TRBJ2-2; no reliable D call. Germline V gives CDR1 MGHRA, CDR2 YSYEKL. With 1 base removed from V and 1 base from J, the gap between germline ends came to 13 bases. CDR3 length: 17 amino acids. The CDR3 coding sequence is TGCGCCAGCAGCCAAGCGGTCGTTCGTATGAACACCGGGGAGCTGTTTTTT. Translation gives CASSQAVVRMNTGELFF.

A single count supports this clone. V and J are TRBV10-3 and TRBJ2-7; 8 nucleotides match TRBD2. There are 12 residues in the CDR3. CDR1 is ENHRY and CDR2 is SYGVKD in the germline V gene. V dropped 6 bases and J dropped 5; count of bases not matched to a gene: 3. The CDR3 nucleotides are TGTGCCATCAGAAGCGGGAGCCACGAGCAGTACTTC. Translated: CAIRSGSHEQYF.

The chain carries TRBV19 and TRBJ2-1; tentatively, D is TRBD2 (5 bases). Trimming took 6 bases from V and 6 from J, leaving 9 bases between them. CDR1 is LNHDA and CDR2 is SQIVND in the germline V gene (reference sequence). The CDR3 totals 12 residues. The CDR3 spells CASRSSGNEQFF. The CDR3 nucleotides are TGTGCCAGTAGGTCGAGCGGCAATGAGCAGTTCTTC.

About this clone: A much larger clone sits a single nucleotide away, making a read error possible. The chain uses TRBV7-9 and TRBJ1-1, with D possibly matching TRBD1 (5 bases). The CDR3 runs to 13 residues. Trimming pared 5 bases from V and 1 base from J, leaving 8 bases between. The germline CDR1 and CDR2 sequences are SEHNR and FQNEAQ (reference sequence). The CDR3, as DNA: TGTGCCAGCAGCCCGCAGGGGAACACTGAAGCTTTCTTT. The encoded protein is CASSPQGNTEAFF.